One and the same sample provided the 8 T cell receptor beta chains below, sequenced in a study of blood T cell repertoires in COVID-19. TCRdb's table, derived via immunoSEQ multiplex PCR, lists solely in-frame clones and lacks some. The sample has some 250,000 clones; roughly 93% are singletons. The material sequenced was PBMCs or T cells enriched from blood (not recorded which). These receptors were taken from a woman between 35 and 50 years old with acute COVID-19.

The V and J genes are TRBV11-3 and TRBJ2-1; 7 nucleotides agree with TRBD2. V shed 5 bases and J 0 bases; nucleotides not matched to a gene: 7. The CDR3 is 16 amino acids. The germline CDR1 and CDR2 sequences are SGHNT and YENEEA. The DNA for the CDR3 is TGTGCCAGCAGCACCTCTAGCGGCAGCTCCTACAATGAGCAGTTCTTC. Its protein is CASSTSSGSSYNEQFF.

This sequence joins TRBV9 and TRBJ2-1, with TRBD2 matching 13 bases. The CDR3 is 16 residues long. CDR1 SGDLS and CDR2 YYNGEE come from the germline V gene. Germline trimming cut 3 bases from V and 6 bases from J; bases unmatched to any gene: 6. The CDR3 nucleotides are TGTGCCAGCAGCGAGGGGACTAGCGGGGAGTCCAATGAGCAGTTCTTC. It specifies CASSEGTSGESNEQFF.

The rearrangement links TRBV9 to TRBJ1-2, with no clear D. V lost 1 base to trimming and J lost 5 bases, with 6 bases between them. The germline V gene encodes CDR1 SGDLS and CDR2 YYNGEE. The CDR3 spans 12 residues. As DNA, the CDR3 is TGTGCCAGCAGCGTAAGCCGATATGGCTACACCTTC. Translated: CASSVSRYGYTF.

The rearrangement uses TRBV4-1 and TRBJ2-1, with 11 bases identical to TRBD2. Unmatched junction bases numbered 17, after V lost 1 base and J lost 6 bases. Germline V gives CDR1 MGHRA, CDR2 YSYEKL. This CDR3 is built from 20 residues. CDR3 DNA: TGCGCCAGCAGCCAAGGGCCCTTGGTGGGTAGCGGGAGGGCCGGCAATGAGCAGTTCTTC. This gives the protein CASSQGPLVGSGRAGNEQFF.

The chain uses TRBV12-3 or TRBV12-4 and TRBJ2-5; 7 positions match TRBD2. The CDR3 loop spans 13 amino acids. The V segment lost 6 bases and the J segment 1 base; nucleotides outside the gene matches: 2. The CDR3 reads CASRAGSQETQYF. Written as DNA, the CDR3 is TGTGCCAGCAGAGCGGGGTCCCAAGAGACCCAGTACTTC.

The rearrangement uses TRBV27 and TRBJ2-7; 7 positions agree with TRBD1. The CDR3 spans 15 residues. The germline V gene has CDR1 MNHEY and CDR2 SMNVEV (reference sequence). V was pared by 4 bases and J by 2 bases, with 8 bases of the junction left unmatched. CDR3 in amino acids: CASSSHRTGAYEQYF. The CDR3 DNA sequence: TGTGCCAGCAGTTCACACCGGACAGGAGCCTACGAGCAGTACTTC.

The chain has TRBV2 and TRBJ1-4; maybe TRBD1 (5 bases). The germline V gene has CDR1 SNHLY and CDR2 FYNNEI. The V end lost 5 bases, the J end lost 8 bases, and 15 bases lay between the germline ends. CDR3 length: 14 amino acids. This chain's CDR3 is CASSYGSGNEKLFF. The CDR3 region has the DNA TGTGCCAGCAGTTACGGGTCAGGGAACGAAAAACTGTTTTTT.

The CDR3 DNA reads as TGTGCCAGCAGCCCAGGGACTAGCGGGGTGAGCTCCTACAATGAGCAGTTCTTC. This codes for CASSPGTSGVSSYNEQFF. The genes are TRBV11-3 and TRBJ2-1, with TRBD2 matching 13 bases. Germline trimming cut 5 bases from V and 0 bases from J; bases unmatched to any gene: 7. The CDR3 is made up of 18 amino acids. The germline CDR1 and CDR2 sequences are SGHNT and YENEEA.